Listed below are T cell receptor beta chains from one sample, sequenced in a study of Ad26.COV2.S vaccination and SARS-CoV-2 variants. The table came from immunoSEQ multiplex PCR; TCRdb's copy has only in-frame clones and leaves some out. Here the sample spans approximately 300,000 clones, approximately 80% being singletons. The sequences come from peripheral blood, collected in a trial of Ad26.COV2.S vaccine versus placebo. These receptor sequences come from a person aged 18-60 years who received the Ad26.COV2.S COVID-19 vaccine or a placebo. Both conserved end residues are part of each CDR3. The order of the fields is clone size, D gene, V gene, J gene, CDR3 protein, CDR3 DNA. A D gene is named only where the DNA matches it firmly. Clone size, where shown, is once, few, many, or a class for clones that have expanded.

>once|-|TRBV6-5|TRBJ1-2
CASRSPTGGYTF
TGTGCCAGCAGATCACCTACTGGGGGCTACACCTTC
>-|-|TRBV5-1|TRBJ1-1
CASSPGDRRGYTEAFF
TGCGCCAGCAGCCCCGGGGATCGCAGGGGATATACTGAAGCTTTCTTT
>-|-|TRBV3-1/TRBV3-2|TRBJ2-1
CASSQDGGVYSNEQFF
TGTGCCAGCAGCCAAGATGGCGGGGTTTACTCCAATGAGCAGTTCTTC
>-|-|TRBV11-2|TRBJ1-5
CASSFGGAYNQPQHF
TGTGCCAGCAGCTTTGGAGGGGCCTATAATCAGCCCCAGCATTTT
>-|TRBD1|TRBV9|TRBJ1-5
CASSVGDSVHQPQHF
TGTGCCAGCAGCGTCGGGGACAGTGTTCATCAGCCCCAGCATTTT
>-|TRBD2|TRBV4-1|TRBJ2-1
CASSRAERGSGGSYHNEQFF
TGCGCCAGCAGCCGCGCGGAACGGGGTAGCGGGGGGAGTTACCACAATGAGCAGTTCTTC
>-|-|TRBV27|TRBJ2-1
CASSPFLAPPISYNEQFF
TGTGCCAGCAGTCCCTTCCTGGCCCCACCCATATCCTACAATGAGCAGTTCTTC
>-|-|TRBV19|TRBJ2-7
CASSSGSGVAYEQYF
TGTGCCAGTAGTTCAGGATCGGGTGTAGCCTACGAGCAGTACTTC
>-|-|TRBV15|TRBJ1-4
CATSRNTGRSNEKLFF
TGTGCCACCAGCAGAAATACGGGGAGATCTAATGAAAAACTGTTTTTT
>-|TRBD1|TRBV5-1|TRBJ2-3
CASSLAPGQGATDTQYF
TGCGCCAGCAGCTTGGCTCCGGGACAGGGGGCAACAGATACGCAGTATTTT
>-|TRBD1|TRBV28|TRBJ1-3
CASNVPGQGNTIYF
TGTGCCAGCAACGTCCCGGGACAGGGAAACACCATATATTTT
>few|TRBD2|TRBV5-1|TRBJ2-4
CASSLAPSGTSGGRDIQYF
TGCGCCAGCAGCTTGGCCCCTTCCGGGACTAGCGGGGGGAGAGACATTCAGTACTTC
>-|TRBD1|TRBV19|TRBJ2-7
CASSIRQGSYEQYF
TGTGCCAGTAGTATTCGACAGGGGTCCTACGAGCAGTACTTC
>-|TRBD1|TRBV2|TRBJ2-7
CASSRRTGNEQYF
TGTGCCAGCAGCCGTAGGACAGGGAACGAGCAGTACTTC
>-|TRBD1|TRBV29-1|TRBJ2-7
CSVLRQGANYEQYF
TGCAGCGTACTGAGACAGGGGGCCAATTACGAGCAGTACTTC
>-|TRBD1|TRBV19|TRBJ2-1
CASSTTGGGLYEQFF
TGTGCCAGTAGTACCACAGGGGGCGGTCTTTATGAGCAGTTCTTC